The rows below give T cell receptor beta chains drawn from one sample of a study of breast tumors, draining lymph nodes, adjacent tissues. From the multiplex PCR reads, TCRdb called clonotypes with MiXCR, one entry per CDR3 protein. The sample yields 55,000 to 75,000 distinct CDR3 sequences, 43% seen once. Sequenced sample: breast tumor tissue. The receptors were sampled from a female donor with breast cancer. Some clones in this sample may be carry-over from other donors' samples. Each CDR3 is given without its conserved first and last residue. A D gene is named only where the DNA matches it firmly. Not every row has a clone size; where given, it reads once, few, many or a size class.

TRBV12-3/TRBV12-4	TRBJ1-2	.	many	AIRTAFYGYT
TRBV5-1	TRBJ1-3	.	many	ASSFWAGWHTIY
TRBV24-1	TRBJ1-5	.	medium-sized	ATSRQRNQPQH
TRBV15	TRBJ2-1	.	once	ATSFRVQGHNEQF
TRBV3-1	TRBJ2-7	TRBD2	many	ASSQFGGRDEQY
TRBV7-3	TRBJ1-3	.	.	ASSLTGGSGNTIY
TRBV11-2	TRBJ1-6	TRBD1	.	ASSSDRGQGSPLH
TRBV9	TRBJ1-6	.	many	ASSAAGDNSPLH
TRBV6-6	TRBJ2-5	.	.	ASTDRGEGHQPQY
TRBV4-2	TRBJ2-1	TRBD1	many	ASSQTTGGADNEQF
TRBV9	TRBJ2-3	TRBD2	many	ASSHRGAGKDTQY
TRBV9	TRBJ1-3	TRBD1	once	ASSRATGNSGNTIY
TRBV5-6	TRBJ2-5	TRBD1	.	ASSPDRGIGETQY
TRBV5-4	TRBJ2-5	TRBD1	.	ASSLAGTGGTQY
TRBV20-1	TRBJ1-3	.	many	SACPWGLEGNTIY
TRBV5-8	TRBJ2-5	TRBD1	many	ASSADRGGETQY
TRBV4-2	TRBJ2-5	TRBD2	many	ASSQGTSGETQY